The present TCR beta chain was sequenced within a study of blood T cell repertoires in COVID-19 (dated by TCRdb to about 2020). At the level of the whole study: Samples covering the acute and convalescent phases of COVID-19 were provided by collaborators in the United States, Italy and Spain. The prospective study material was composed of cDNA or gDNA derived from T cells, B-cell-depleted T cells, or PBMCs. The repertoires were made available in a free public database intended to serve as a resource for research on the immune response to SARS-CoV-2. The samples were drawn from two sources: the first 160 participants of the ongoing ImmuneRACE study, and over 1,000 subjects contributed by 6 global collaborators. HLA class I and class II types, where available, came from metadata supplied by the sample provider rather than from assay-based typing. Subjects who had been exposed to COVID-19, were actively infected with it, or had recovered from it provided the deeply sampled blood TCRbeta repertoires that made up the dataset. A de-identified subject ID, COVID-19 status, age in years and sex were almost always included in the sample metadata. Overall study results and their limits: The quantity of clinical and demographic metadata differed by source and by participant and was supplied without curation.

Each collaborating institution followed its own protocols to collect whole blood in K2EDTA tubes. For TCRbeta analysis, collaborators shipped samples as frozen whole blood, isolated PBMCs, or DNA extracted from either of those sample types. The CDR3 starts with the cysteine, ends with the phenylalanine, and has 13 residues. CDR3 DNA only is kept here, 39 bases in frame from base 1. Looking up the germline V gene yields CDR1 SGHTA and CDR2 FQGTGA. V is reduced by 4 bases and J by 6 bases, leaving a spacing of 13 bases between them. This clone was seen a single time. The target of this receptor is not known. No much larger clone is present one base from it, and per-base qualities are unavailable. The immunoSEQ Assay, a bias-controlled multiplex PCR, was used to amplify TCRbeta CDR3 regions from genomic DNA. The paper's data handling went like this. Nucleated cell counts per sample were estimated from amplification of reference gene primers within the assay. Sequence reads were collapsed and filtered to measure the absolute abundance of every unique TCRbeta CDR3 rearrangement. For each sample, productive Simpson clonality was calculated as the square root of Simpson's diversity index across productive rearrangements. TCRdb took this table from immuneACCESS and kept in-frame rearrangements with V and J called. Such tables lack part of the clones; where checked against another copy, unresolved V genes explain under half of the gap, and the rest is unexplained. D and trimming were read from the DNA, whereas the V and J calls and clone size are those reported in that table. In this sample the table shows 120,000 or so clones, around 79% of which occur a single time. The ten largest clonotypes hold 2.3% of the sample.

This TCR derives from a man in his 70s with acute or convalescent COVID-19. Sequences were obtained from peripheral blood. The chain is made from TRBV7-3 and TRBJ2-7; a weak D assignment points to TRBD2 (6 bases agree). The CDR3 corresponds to CASSSRMGGEQYF. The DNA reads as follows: TGTGCCAGCAGCTCCCGGATGGGGGGCGAGCAGTACTTC.